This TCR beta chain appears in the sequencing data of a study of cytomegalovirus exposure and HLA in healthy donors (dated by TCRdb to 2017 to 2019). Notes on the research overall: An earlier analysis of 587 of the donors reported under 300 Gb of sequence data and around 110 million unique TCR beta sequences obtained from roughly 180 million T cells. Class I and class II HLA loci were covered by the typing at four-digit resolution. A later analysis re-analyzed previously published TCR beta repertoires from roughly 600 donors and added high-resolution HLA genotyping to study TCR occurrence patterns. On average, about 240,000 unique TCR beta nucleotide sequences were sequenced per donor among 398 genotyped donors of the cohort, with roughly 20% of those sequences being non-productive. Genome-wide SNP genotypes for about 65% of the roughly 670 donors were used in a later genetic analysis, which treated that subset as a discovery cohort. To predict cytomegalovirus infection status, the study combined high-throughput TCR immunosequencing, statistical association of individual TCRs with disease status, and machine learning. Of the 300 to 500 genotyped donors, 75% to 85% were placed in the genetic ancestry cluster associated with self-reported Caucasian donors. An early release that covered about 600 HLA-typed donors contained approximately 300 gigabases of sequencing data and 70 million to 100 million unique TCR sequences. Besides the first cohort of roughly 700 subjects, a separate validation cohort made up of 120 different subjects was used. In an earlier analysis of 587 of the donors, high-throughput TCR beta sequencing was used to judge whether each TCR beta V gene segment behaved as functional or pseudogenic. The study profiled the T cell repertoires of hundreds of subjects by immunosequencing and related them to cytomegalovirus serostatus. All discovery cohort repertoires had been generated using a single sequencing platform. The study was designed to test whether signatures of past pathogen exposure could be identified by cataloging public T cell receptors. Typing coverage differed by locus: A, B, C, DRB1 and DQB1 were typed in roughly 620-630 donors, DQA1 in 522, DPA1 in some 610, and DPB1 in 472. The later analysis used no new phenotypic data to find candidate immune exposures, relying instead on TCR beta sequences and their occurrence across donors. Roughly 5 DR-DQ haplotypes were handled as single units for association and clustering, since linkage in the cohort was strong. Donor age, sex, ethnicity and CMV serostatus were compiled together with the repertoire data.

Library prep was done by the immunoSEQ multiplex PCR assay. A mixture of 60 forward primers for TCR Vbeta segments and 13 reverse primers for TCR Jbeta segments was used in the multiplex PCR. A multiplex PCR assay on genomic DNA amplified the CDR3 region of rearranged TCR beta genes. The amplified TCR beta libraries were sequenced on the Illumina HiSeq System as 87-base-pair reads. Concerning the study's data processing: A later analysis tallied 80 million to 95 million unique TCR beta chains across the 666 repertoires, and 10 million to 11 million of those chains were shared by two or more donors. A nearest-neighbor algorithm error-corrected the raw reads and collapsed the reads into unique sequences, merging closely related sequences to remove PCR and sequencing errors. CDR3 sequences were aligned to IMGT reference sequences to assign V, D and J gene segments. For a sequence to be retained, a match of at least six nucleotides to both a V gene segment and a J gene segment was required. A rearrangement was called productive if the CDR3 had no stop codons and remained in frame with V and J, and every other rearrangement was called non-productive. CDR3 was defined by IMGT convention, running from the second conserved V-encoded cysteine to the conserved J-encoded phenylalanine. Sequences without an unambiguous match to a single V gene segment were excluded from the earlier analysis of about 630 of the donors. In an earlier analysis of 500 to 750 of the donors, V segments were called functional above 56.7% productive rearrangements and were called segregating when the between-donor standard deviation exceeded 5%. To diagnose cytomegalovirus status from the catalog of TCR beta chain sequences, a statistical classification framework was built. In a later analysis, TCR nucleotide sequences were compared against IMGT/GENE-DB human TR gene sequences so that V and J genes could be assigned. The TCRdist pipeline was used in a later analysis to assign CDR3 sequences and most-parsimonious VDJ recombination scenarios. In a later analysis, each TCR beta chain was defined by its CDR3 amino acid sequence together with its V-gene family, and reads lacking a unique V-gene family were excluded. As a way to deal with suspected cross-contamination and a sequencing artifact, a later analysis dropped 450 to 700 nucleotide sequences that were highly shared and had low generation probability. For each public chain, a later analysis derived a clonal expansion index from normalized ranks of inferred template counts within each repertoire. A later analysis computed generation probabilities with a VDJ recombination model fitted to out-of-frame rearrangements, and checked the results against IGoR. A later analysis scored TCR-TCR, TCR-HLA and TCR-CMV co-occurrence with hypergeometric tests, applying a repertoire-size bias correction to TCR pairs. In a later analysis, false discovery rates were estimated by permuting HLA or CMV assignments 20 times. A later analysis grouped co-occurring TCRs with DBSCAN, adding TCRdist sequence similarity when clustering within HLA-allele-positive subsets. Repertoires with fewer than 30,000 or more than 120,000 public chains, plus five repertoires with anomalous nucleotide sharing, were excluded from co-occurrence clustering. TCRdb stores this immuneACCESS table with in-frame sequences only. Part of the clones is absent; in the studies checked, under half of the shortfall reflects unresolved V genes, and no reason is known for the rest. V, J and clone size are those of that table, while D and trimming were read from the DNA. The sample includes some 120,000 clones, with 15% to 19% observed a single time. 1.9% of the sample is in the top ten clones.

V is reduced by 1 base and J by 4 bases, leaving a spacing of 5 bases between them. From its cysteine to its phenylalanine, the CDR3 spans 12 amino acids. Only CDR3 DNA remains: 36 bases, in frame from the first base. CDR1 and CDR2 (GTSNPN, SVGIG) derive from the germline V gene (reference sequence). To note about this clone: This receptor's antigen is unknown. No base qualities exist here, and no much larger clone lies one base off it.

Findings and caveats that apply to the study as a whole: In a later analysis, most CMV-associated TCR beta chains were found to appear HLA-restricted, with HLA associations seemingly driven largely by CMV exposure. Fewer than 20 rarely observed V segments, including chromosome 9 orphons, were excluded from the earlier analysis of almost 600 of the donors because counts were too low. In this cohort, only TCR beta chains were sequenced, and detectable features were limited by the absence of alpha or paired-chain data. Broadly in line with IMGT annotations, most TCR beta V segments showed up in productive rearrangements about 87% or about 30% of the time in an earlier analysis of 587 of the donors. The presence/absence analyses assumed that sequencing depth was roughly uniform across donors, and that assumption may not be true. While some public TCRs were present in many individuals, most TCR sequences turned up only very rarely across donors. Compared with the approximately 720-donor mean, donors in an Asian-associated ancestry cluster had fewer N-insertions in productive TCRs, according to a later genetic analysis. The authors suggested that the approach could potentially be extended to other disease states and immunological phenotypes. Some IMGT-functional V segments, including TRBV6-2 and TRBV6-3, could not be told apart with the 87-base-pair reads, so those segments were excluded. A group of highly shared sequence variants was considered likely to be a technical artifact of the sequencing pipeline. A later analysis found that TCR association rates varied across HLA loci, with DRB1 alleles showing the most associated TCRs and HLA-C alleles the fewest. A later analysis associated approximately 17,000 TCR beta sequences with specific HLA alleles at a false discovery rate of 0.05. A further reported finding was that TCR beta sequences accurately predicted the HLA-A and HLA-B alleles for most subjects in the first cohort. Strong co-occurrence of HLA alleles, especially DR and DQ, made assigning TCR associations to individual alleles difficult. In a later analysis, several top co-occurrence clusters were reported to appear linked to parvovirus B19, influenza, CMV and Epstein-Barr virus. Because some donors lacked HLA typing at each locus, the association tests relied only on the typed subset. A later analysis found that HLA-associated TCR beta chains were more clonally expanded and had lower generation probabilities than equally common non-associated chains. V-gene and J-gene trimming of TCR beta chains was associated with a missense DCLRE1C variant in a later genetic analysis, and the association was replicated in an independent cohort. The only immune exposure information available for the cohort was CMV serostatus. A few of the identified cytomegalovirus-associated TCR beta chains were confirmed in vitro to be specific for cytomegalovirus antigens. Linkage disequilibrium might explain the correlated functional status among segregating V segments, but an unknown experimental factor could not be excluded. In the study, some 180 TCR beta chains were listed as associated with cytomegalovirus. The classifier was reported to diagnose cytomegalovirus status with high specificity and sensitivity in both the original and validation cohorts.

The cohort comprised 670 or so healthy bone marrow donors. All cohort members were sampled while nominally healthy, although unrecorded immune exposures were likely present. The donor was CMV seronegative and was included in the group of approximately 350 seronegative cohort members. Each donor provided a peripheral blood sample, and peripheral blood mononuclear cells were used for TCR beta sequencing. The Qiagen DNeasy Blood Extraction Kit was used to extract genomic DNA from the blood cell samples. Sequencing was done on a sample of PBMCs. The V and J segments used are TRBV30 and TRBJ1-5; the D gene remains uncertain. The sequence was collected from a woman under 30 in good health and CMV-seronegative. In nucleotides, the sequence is TGTGCCTGGAGTGACGGGAATCAGCCCCAGCATTTT. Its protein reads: CAWSDGNQPQHF.